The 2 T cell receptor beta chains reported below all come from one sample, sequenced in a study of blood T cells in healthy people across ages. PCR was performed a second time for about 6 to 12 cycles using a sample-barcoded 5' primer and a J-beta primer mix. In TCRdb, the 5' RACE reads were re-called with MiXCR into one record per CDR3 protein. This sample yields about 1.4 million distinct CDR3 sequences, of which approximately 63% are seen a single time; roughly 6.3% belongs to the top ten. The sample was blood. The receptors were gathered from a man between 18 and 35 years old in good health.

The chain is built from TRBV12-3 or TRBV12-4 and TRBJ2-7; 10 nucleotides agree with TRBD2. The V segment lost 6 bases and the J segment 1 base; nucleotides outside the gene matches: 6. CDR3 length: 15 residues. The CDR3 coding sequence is TGTGCCAGCAGAGCAAGAGCGGGGGGGTCCTACGAGCAGTACTTC. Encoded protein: CASRARAGGSYEQYF.

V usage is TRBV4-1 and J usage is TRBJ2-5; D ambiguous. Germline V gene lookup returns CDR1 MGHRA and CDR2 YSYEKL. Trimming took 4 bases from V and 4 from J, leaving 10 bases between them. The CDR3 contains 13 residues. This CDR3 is CASSRVAPETQYF. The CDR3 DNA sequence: TGCGCCAGCAGCCGTGTAGCCCCAGAGACCCAGTACTTC.